These 16 T cell receptor beta chains originate from one sample sequenced in a study of cytomegalovirus exposure and HLA in healthy donors. PCR was performed using 60 Vbeta and 13 Jbeta primers. The method was immunoSEQ multiplex PCR; TCRdb's version includes in-frame clones alone and lacks a portion of them. The sample comprises roughly 120,000 clones, roughly 69% of which are singletons, and roughly 9% rests with the top ten. Input material: PBMCs. Receptors were obtained from a middle-aged woman in good health and CMV-seropositive.

V is TRBV28 and J is TRBJ2-3; 7 positions agree with TRBD1. V lost 6 bases to trimming and J lost 4 bases; unmatched junction nucleotides: 4. Germline-derived CDR1 and CDR2 are MDHEN and SYDVKM. The CDR3 covers 13 residues. Written as DNA, the CDR3 is TGTGCCAGCAGCTTAGGGGGCGCAGATACGCAGTATTTT. This translates into CASSLGGADTQYF. Variable domain in full (rest from reference TRBV28 and TRBJ2-3): DVKVTQSSRYLVKRTGEKVFLECVQDMDHENMFWYRQDPGLGLRLIYFSYDVKMKEKGDIPEGYSVSREKKERFSLILESASTNQTSMYLCASSLGGADTQYFGPGTRLTVL.

This sequence joins TRBV7-2 and TRBJ1-1, with 11 bases matching TRBD1. Germline CDR1 is SGHTA and CDR2 is FQGNSA. V lost 5 bases to trimming and J lost 6 bases; unmatched junction nucleotides: 8. The CDR3 runs 15 residues. CDR3: CASSPLGTGGAEAFF. DNA of the CDR3: TGTGCCAGCAGCCCACTAGGGACAGGGGGTGCTGAAGCTTTCTTT. The entire variable domain, with the rest obtained from reference TRBV7-2 and TRBJ1-1, is as follows: GAGVSQSPSNKVTEKGKDVELRCDPISGHTALYWYRQSLGQGLEFLIYFQGNSAPDKSGLPSDRFSAERTGGSVSTLTIQRTQQEDSAVYLCASSPLGTGGAEAFFGQGTRLTVV.

This CDR3 reads CASSSDRGRQPQHF. The CDR3 region has the DNA TGTGCCAGCAGCTCCGACAGGGGGCGTCAGCCCCAGCATTTT. The chain recombines TRBV6-5 with TRBJ1-5; TRBD1 aligns across 10 bases. V was clipped by 6 bases and J by 6 bases; unmatched bases: 5. The CDR3 extends over 14 amino acids. Germline V gene data show CDR1 as MNHEY and CDR2 as SVGAGI.

The chain is built from TRBV6-6 and TRBJ1-6; D is perhaps TRBD1 (5 bases). The CDR3 has 16 amino acids. The V end lost 0 bases, the J end lost 6 bases, and 12 bases lay between the germline ends. Germline CDR1 is MNHNY and CDR2 is SVGAGI (reference sequence). CDR3 sequence: CASSYSGGTPNSPLHF. CDR3 coding DNA: TGTGCCAGCAGTTACTCGGGGGGAACTCCTAATTCACCCCTCCACTTT.

V usage is TRBV30 and J usage is TRBJ1-2; D is possibly TRBD1 (5 bases). This CDR3 is 12 amino acids long. Germline V lookup: CDR1 GTSNPN, CDR2 SVGIG (reference sequence). Trimming took off 8 bases at V and 3 bases at J, with 13 bases between the two ends. The CDR3 nucleotides are TGTGCCGCAAAGACAGACGACTATGGCTACACCTTC. Translating it yields CAAKTDDYGYTF.

V and J are TRBV5-1 and TRBJ2-5; 8 bases are a match to TRBD2. Germline CDR1 reads SGHRS; CDR2 reads YFSETQ. The CDR3 consists of 15 residues. The trim removed 3 bases at V and 2 bases at J, leaving 6 bases unmatched. The CDR3 nucleotides read TGCGCCAGCAGCTCTCAAACGGGAGGGCAAGAGACCCAGTACTTC. Residues: CASSSQTGGQETQYF.

The chain links TRBV7-2 to TRBJ1-3; tentatively, D is TRBD1 (5 bases). With 1 base removed from V and 0 bases from J, the gap between germline ends came to 10 bases. The CDR3 contains 16 residues. Per germline, CDR1 SGHTA and CDR2 FQGNSA. CDR3 sequence (DNA): TGTGCCAGCAGCTTAGTCCCGACAGCCTCTGGAAACACCATATATTTT. This encodes CASSLVPTASGNTIYF.

V is TRBV6-5 and J is TRBJ2-7; 10 bases agree with TRBD1. Germline CDR1 reads MNHEY; CDR2 reads SVGAGI. The trim removed 6 bases at V and 3 bases at J, leaving 2 bases unmatched. The CDR3 is made up of 13 amino acids. CDR3 bases: TGTGCCAGCAGGTGGGACAGGGGCTACGAGCAGTACTTC. Translation: CASRWDRGYEQYF.

The chain has TRBV7-9 and TRBJ2-5, with 7 bases identical to TRBD1. This CDR3 has 16 amino acids. Germline V gives CDR1 SEHNR, CDR2 FQNEAQ (reference sequence). V dropped 5 bases and J dropped 4; count of bases not matched to a gene: 13. CDR3 DNA: TGTGCCAGCAGCGAACGGGGTTTACAGGGGCGAGAGACCCAGTACTTC. Translation gives CASSERGLQGRETQYF.

This chain uses TRBV28 with TRBJ2-7; D gene uncertain. V was shortened by 6 bases and J by 0 bases, with 9 bases between the two germline ends. CDR3 length: 13 amino acids. Germline-derived CDR1 and CDR2 are MDHEN and SYDVKM. The CDR3 DNA reads TGTGCCAGCAGGGGCAGCAACTCCTACGAGCAGTACTTC. It codes for CASRGSNSYEQYF.

This clone showed up just once. This chain connects TRBV30 to TRBJ2-2; possible D gene TRBD1, 5 bases. Trimming stripped 7 bases from V and 1 base from J, with 13 bases between. Germline lookup yields CDR1 GTSNPN and CDR2 SVGIG (reference sequence). The CDR3 has 14 residues. CDR3 nucleotides: TGTGCCTCTAGGGGTTTGGGGAACACCGGGGAGCTGTTTTTT. This gives the protein CASRGLGNTGELFF.

CDR3 DNA sequence: TGCAGCGTTCAAAAGGGGGCGCATGGAGAGACCCAGTACTTC. Encoded protein: CSVQKGAHGETQYF. V gene TRBV29-1 combines with J gene TRBJ2-5; the match to TRBD1 covers 7 bases. Looked up from germline, CDR1 is SQVTM and CDR2 is ANQGSEA. The trim removed 5 bases at V and 4 bases at J, leaving 10 bases unmatched. The CDR3 is 14 amino acids.

The chain joins TRBV18 to TRBJ2-7; possibly TRBD1 for D (6 bases). In germline, CDR1 is KGHSH, CDR2 LQKENI. This CDR3 region has 17 residues. Trimming shortened V by 1 base and J by 6 bases, and 22 bases separated the two germline ends. The chain's CDR3 is CASSPLAGERMGSEQYF. The CDR3 DNA reads as TGTGCCAGCTCACCACTTGCAGGGGAGAGAATGGGTAGCGAGCAGTACTTC. The variable domain in full, completed from reference TRBV18 and TRBJ2-7, reads NAGVMQNPRHLVRRRGQEARLRCSPMKGHSHVYWYRQLPEEGLKFMVYLQKENIIDESGMPKERFSAEFPKEGPSILRIQQVVRGDSAAYFCASSPLAGERMGSEQYFGPGTRLTVT.

This chain connects TRBV5-4 to TRBJ2-3; 7 bases are a match to TRBD2. CDR1 is SGHNT and CDR2 is YYREEE in the germline V gene (reference sequence). The CDR3 covers 15 residues. V gave up 4 bases and J gave up 0 bases; unmatched junction bases: 5. DNA of the CDR3: TGTGCCAGCAGCCCCAAAGCGGGGAGCACAGATACGCAGTATTTT. It specifies CASSPKAGSTDTQYF.

V is TRBV11-2 and J is TRBJ2-5; 8 bases match TRBD2. This CDR3 is built from 14 residues. Unmatched junction bases numbered 4, after V lost 3 bases and J lost 4 bases. Germline CDR1 SGHAT, CDR2 FQNNGV. This chain's CDR3 is CASSFSGRGETQYF. DNA of the CDR3: TGTGCCAGCAGCTTTTCCGGGAGGGGAGAGACCCAGTACTTC.

The chain joins TRBV27 to TRBJ2-7, with 9 bases matching TRBD2. J was trimmed by 4 bases and V by 3 bases; bases with no gene match: 4. Germline CDR1 reads MNHEY; CDR2 reads SMNVEV (reference sequence). This CDR3 comprises 14 residues. For the CDR3, the DNA is TGTGCCAGCAGTTTGACAGCGGGAGGATACGAGCAGTACTTC. As protein: CASSLTAGGYEQYF.